This T cell receptor beta chain originates from a study of early stage breast cancer tumors. On the study more broadly: Each sample averaged roughly 9.6-fold read coverage. Findings of the study overall: Comparing each tissue with blood distinguished tumor from normal in about 90% of the 16 patients.

For this clone: The antigen remains undetermined.

Only in-frame clones appear in the TCRdb table, and some are missing; sequencing was by immunoSEQ multiplex PCR. The sample consists of more than 12,000 clones, roughly 83% of them appearing once. Sequenced material: normal breast tissue next to the tumor. The clonotype originates from a person aged 25-39 years with breast cancer.

CDR3 bases: TGTGCCATCAGTCCCCTCCCCTTGTCGAGCTCCTACAATGAGCAGTTCTTC. Its protein product is CAISPLPLSSSYNEQFF. This chain connects TRBV10-3 to TRBJ2-1, with D uncertain. V lost 5 bases and J 0 bases, leaving 17 bases between the germline ends. Germline V gene data show CDR1 as ENHRY and CDR2 as SYGVKD. The CDR3 is 17 residues long.